These 5 T cell receptor beta chains share one sample of origin, sequenced in a study of response to subunit inactivated influenza vaccine. TCRdb analysed the RT-PCR reads with MiXCR anew, one entry per CDR3 protein. The repertoire holds about 780,000 distinct CDR3 sequences, with around a sixth as singletons. The sample was PBMCs from blood, taken around 5 days after vaccination. These receptors were collected from a man aged 45-60 years who received an inactivated influenza vaccine.

This clonotype was counted a single time. The V and J genes are TRBV7-2 and TRBJ2-5; 12 bases match TRBD2. With V trimmed by 3 bases and J by 2 bases, 7 bases remained unmatched. Germline V gene data show CDR1 as SGHTA and CDR2 as FQGNSA. The CDR3 extends over 17 amino acids. CDR3 protein: CASSFLPGTSGQETQYF. In DNA, the CDR3 is TGTGCCAGCAGCTTCTTACCCGGGACTAGCGGGCAAGAGACCCAGTACTTC.

The chain is built from TRBV10-2 and TRBJ2-1, with 10 bases fitting TRBD2. Germline V gene sequence: CDR1 WSHSY, CDR2 SAAADI. CDR3 length: 17 amino acids. V lost 0 bases to trimming and J lost 4 bases; unmatched junction nucleotides: 6. The CDR3 DNA reads TGCGCCAGCAGTGAGTCCCCTAGGACTAGCGGTTACAATGAGCAGTTCTTC. Its translation: CASSESPRTSGYNEQFF.

This chain links TRBV12-3 or TRBV12-4 with TRBJ1-4; possibly TRBD1 for D (6 bases). The germline V and J ends were trimmed by 8 bases and 10 bases, with 17 bases remaining between them. The CDR3 sequence is 13 residues long. The CDR3 loop is CASRGGFKGKLFF. The CDR3, as DNA: TGTGCCAGCCGAGGGGGGTTCAAAGGAAAACTGTTTTTT.

There are many counts of this clonotype. The genes are TRBV18 and TRBJ2-1, with 7 bases identical to TRBD1. V lost 4 bases to trimming and J lost 6 bases; unmatched junction nucleotides: 15. Germline values: CDR1 KGHSH, CDR2 LQKENI. This CDR3 has 17 residues. As DNA, the CDR3 is TGTGCCAGCTCACAAACTACCCTGGACAGGTTTTCCAATGAGCAGTTCTTC. Translated, it gives CASSQTTLDRFSNEQFF.

This chain joins TRBV27 and TRBJ2-5; a weak D match, TRBD1 (6 bases). V gave up 6 bases and J gave up 4 bases, with 18 bases separating them. The CDR3 loop spans 15 amino acids. CDR1 MNHEY and CDR2 SMNVEV come from the germline V gene (reference sequence). In DNA form, the CDR3 reads TGTGCCAGCAGATTAACGATAGGGGGTGGAGAGACCCAGTACTTC. It encodes CASRLTIGGGETQYF.